These 7 T cell receptor beta chains originate from one sample sequenced in a study of cytomegalovirus exposure and HLA in healthy donors. It was with 60 Vbeta and 13 Jbeta primers that the PCR ran. The repertoire was sequenced with immunoSEQ multiplex PCR; TCRdb's copy has only in-frame clones and lacks some. Counted here are over 100,000 clones, approximately 87% occurring once; the ten biggest clones make up roughly 5.2%. The sequenced sample was PBMCs. The receptors were gathered from a woman in her twenties or thirties in good health and CMV-seronegative.

This chain joins TRBV9 and TRBJ2-3; a weak D match, TRBD2 (6 bases). Germline lookup yields CDR1 SGDLS and CDR2 YYNGEE. This CDR3 region has 15 residues. V lost 4 bases and J 2 bases, leaving 14 bases between the germline ends. The CDR3 region has the DNA TGTGCCAGCAGCACCACGGTGGGACTCACAGATACGCAGTATTTT. It yields the protein CASSTTVGLTDTQYF.

CDR3 DNA sequence: TGCAGCGTTGATTCAGCGATAGCTGAAGCTTTCTTT. Translation: CSVDSAIAEAFF. The chain carries TRBV29-1 and TRBJ1-1, with D hard to call. From germline, CDR1 is SQVTM and CDR2 ANQGSEA. Trimming removed 3 bases at V and 6 bases at J, with 11 bases between. This CDR3 region has 12 residues.

This clone has only a few counts. The chain links TRBV5-5 to TRBJ1-1; no firm D call. Germline V gene sequence: CDR1 SGHKS, CDR2 YYEKEE (reference sequence). V was shortened by 2 bases and J by 1 base, with 15 bases between the two germline ends. This CDR3 has 16 amino acids. The CDR3 region has the DNA TGTGCCAGCAGCTTACTGGGAGGAGGCAGGAACACTGAAGCTTTCTTT. Its translation is CASSLLGGGRNTEAFF. Full variable domain (rest looked up from reference TRBV5-5 and TRBJ1-1): DAGVTQSPTHLIKTRGQQVTLRCSPISGHKSVSWYQQVLGQGPQFIFQYYEKEERGRGNFPDRFSARQFPNYSSELNVNALLLGDSALYLCASSLLGGGRNTEAFFGQGTRLTVV.

In its sample, this clone was seen once. The rearrangement uses TRBV4-1 and TRBJ2-1; 11 positions match TRBD2. V lost 1 base to trimming and J lost 3 bases; unmatched junction nucleotides: 8. This CDR3 is built from 18 residues. CDR1 is MGHRA, CDR2 YSYEKL, per germline. The CDR3 protein is CASSQGLAGLPGYNEQFF. CDR3 DNA sequence: TGCGCCAGCAGCCAAGGACTAGCGGGGCTACCAGGCTACAATGAGCAGTTCTTC.

This chain joins TRBV5-1 and TRBJ2-1, with D uncertain. Between the trimmed V and J ends, which lost 3 bases and 1 base, there was a span of 8 bases. The CDR3 is 14 residues long. The germline V gene has CDR1 SGHRS and CDR2 YFSETQ. The CDR3 coding sequence is TGCGCCAGCAGCTCTCTTAGATCCTACAATGAGCAGTTCTTC. It yields the protein CASSSLRSYNEQFF.

The chain combines TRBV6-6 with TRBJ2-5; D call uncertain. V lost 3 bases and J lost 10, with 12 bases in between. The CDR3 length is 12 residues. Germline V CDR1 and CDR2: MNHNY, SVGAGI (reference sequence). The CDR3 sequence is CASSYESRNQYF. CDR3 in DNA: TGTGCCAGCAGTTATGAATCGAGAAACCAGTACTTC.

The chain links TRBV7-2 to TRBJ1-2, with D possibly TRBD1 on 5 matching bases. V shed 5 bases and J shed 3 bases, with 10 bases lying between them. The germline gives CDR1 SGHTA, CDR2 FQGNSA. The CDR3 length is 13 residues. CDR3 nucleotides: TGTGCCAGCAGCCCAGGGCGGCACTATGGCTACACCTTC. This translates into CASSPGRHYGYTF.